This TCR beta chain derives from a study of T cells in Graves' hyperthyroidism and ophthalmopathy. In the study overall: Peripheral blood draws took place at initial diagnosis, ahead of any treatment.

RNA transcripts gave rise to amplified TCR beta CDR3 regions. During a first-round RT-PCR of the TCR CDR3, the HTBI primer set was used. A single record per CDR3 protein comes from TCRdb applying MiXCR to the multiplex PCR reads. Among approximately 610,000 distinct CDR3 sequences listed, over 15% were seen once. When ophthalmopathy did not progress within 18 months, Graves' hyperthyroidism was considered stable. Hyperthyroidism, newly diagnosed and lasting under 2 months, affected patients aged 18 to 65. Patients having uncontrolled infection, another autoimmune disease, pregnancy or lactation were not included. This CDR3 comprises 14 residues. Germline CDR1 DFQATT, CDR2 SNEGSKA (reference sequence). The germline V and J ends were trimmed by 4 bases and 10 bases, with 17 bases remaining between them.

The genes are TRBV20-1 and TRBJ1-6; D is perhaps TRBD1 (6 bases). The sample consisted of blood. The clonotype comes from a woman between 18 and 30 years old with Graves' hyperthyroidism. This CDR3 is CSANSVQRGSPLHF. As DNA, the CDR3 is TGCAGTGCTAACTCGGTGCAGAGGGGGTCACCCCTCCACTTT.